This T cell receptor (beta chain) was sequenced during a study of cytomegalovirus exposure and HLA in healthy donors. For the study at large: Among the approximately 370 donors who were genotyped, about 80% fell in the genetic ancestry cluster that is associated with self-reported Caucasian donors.

In regard to this clone: Its specificity is not known.

Study observations and caveats: A later analysis linked a missense variant in DCLRE1C to the trimming of TCR beta V and J genes. Further analysis, carried out later, found HLA-associated TCR beta chains more clonally expanded than equally common other chains. Researchers catalogued some 160 TCR beta chains as cytomegalovirus-associated.

V trimming: 6 bases; J trimming: 4 bases; junction bases outside the gene matches: 7. CDR1 MNHEY and CDR2 SVGAGI come from the germline V gene. The CDR3 contains 15 residues. The PCR employed 60 Vbeta primers together with 13 Jbeta primers. TCRdb's table, derived via immunoSEQ multiplex PCR, lists solely in-frame clones and lacks some. The sample has 62,000 or so clones; roughly 86% are singletons. This receptor was obtained from a man younger than 35 in good health and CMV-seronegative. The chain links TRBV6-5 to TRBJ2-1; 9 positions agree with TRBD2. Input material: PBMCs. For the CDR3, the DNA is TGTGCCAGCAGCCCGTCTAGCGGGGTTTACAATGAGCAGTTCTTC. Protein product: CASSPSSGVYNEQFF.